This T cell receptor beta chain was observed in a study of cytomegalovirus exposure and HLA in healthy donors. Study-level findings and limits: An analysis done earlier found most TCR beta V segments productive about 90% or about 30% of the time.

60 Vbeta and 13 Jbeta primers were used in PCR. Some clones are missing from TCRdb's copy, which holds only in-frame ones; the method was immunoSEQ multiplex PCR. The repertoire has 140,000 or so clones, 66% of them found once; the top ten carry 6.5%. As concerns this clone: Its antigen is still unknown.

Source material: PBMCs. The receptor's source is a woman aged 60-75 years in good health and CMV-seronegative.

CDR3 amino acids: CASSGDRAEAFF. DNA of the CDR3: TGTGCCAGCAGTGGGGACAGGGCCGAAGCTTTCTTT. V usage is TRBV6-1 and J usage is TRBJ1-1, with TRBD1 matching over 9 bases. The length of the CDR3 is 12 residues. V shed 4 bases and J 8 bases; nucleotides not matched to a gene: 2. Per the germline V gene, CDR1 is MNHNS and CDR2 is SASEGT.